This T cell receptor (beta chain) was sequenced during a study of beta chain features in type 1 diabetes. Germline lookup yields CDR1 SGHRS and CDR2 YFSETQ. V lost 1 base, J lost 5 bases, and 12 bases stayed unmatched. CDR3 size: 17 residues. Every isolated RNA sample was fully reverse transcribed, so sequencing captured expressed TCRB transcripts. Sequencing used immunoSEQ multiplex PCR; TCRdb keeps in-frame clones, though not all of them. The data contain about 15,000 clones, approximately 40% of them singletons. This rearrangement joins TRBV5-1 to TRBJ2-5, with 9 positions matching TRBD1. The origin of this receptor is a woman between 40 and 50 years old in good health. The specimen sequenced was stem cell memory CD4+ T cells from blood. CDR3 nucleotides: TGCGCCAGCAGCTTGATAACACAGGGGGCGCTTCGGGAGACCCAGTACTTC. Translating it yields CASSLITQGALRETQYF.